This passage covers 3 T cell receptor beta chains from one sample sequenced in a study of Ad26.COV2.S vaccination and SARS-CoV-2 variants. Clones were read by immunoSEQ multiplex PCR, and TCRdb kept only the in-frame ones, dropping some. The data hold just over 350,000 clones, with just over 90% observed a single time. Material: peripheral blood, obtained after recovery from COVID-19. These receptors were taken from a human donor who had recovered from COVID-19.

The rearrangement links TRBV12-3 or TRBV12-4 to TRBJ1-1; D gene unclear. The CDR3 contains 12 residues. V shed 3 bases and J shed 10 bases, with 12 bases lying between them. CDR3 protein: CASSLNTGIAFF. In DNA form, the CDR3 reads TGTGCCAGCAGTTTGAACACGGGGATAGCTTTCTTT.

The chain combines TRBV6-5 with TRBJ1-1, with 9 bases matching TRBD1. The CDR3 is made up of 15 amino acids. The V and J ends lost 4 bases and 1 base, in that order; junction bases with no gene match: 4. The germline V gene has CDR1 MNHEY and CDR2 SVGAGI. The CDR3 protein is CASSSGQGRNTEAFF. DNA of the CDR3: TGTGCCAGCAGTTCCGGACAGGGGAGGAACACTGAAGCTTTCTTT.

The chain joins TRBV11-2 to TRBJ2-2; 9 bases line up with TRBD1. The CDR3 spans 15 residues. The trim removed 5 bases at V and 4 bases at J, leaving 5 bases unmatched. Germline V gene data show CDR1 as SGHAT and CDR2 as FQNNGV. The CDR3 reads CASSPWTGATGELFF. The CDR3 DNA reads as TGTGCCAGCAGCCCATGGACAGGGGCCACCGGGGAGCTGTTTTTT.